The 13 T cell receptor beta chains given below trace back to one sample, sequenced in a study of blood T cell repertoires in COVID-19. Data came from immunoSEQ multiplex PCR; TCRdb stores just in-frame clones and leaves some out. The sample lists roughly 220,000 clones, 80% to 90% seen once, with more than 4.5% in the top ten. The sequenced sample was peripheral blood. These receptors were collected from a woman aged 55-69 years who had recovered from COVID-19.

The chain uses TRBV7-2 and TRBJ2-7; 8 nucleotides match TRBD1. The CDR3 spans 17 residues. Germline V gene lookup returns CDR1 SGHTA and CDR2 FQGNSA. With V trimmed by 3 bases and J by 4 bases, 14 bases remained unmatched. Written as DNA, the CDR3 is TGTGCCAGCAGCTTCCGGGACAGGACCGGGACGAAATACGAGCAGTACTTC. It codes for CASSFRDRTGTKYEQYF.

The chain combines TRBV11-2 with TRBJ1-4; 9 bases are a match to TRBD1. The CDR3 has 18 amino acids. The V gene end was trimmed by 4 bases and the J gene end by 0 bases; junction bases not matched to a gene: 9. CDR1 and CDR2 (germline): SGHAT, FQNNGV. The chain's CDR3 is CASSYNDRGGATNEKLFF. The CDR3 nucleotides are TGTGCCAGCAGCTACAACGACAGGGGGGGTGCAACTAATGAAAAACTGTTTTTT.

This chain uses TRBV29-1 with TRBJ1-2; D might be TRBD1 (6 bases). The CDR3 length is 13 residues. From germline, CDR1 is SQVTM and CDR2 ANQGSEA. CDR3 nucleotides: TGCATTACCGCACAGGGACGTAACTATGGCTACACCTTC. Amino acids: CITAQGRNYGYTF.

V usage is TRBV5-1 and J usage is TRBJ2-3, with 10 bases matching TRBD1. V was pared by 2 bases and J by 0 bases, with 6 bases of the junction left unmatched. Germline CDR1 is SGHRS and CDR2 is YFSETQ. CDR3 length: 17 residues. CDR3 DNA: TGCGCCAGCAGCTTCGGGACAGGGGTACTGAGCACAGATACGCAGTATTTT. This sequence encodes CASSFGTGVLSTDTQYF. The full variable domain, completed using reference TRBV5-1 and TRBJ2-3, is KAGVTQTPRYLIKTRGQQVTLSCSPISGHRSVSWYQQTPGQGLQFLFEYFSETQRNKGNFPGRFSGRQFSNSRSEMNVSTLELGDSALYLCASSFGTGVLSTDTQYFGPGTRLTVL.

This chain uses TRBV5-4 with TRBJ2-1; D perhaps matches TRBD1 (5 bases). CDR1 and CDR2 (germline): SGHNT, YYREEE (reference sequence). This CDR3 contains 14 residues. V lost 4 bases to trimming and J lost 8 bases, with 16 bases between them. The CDR3: CASSRRRGRDEQFF. The CDR3 DNA reads as TGTGCCAGCAGCCGACGTAGGGGAAGGGATGAGCAGTTCTTC.

With regard to this clone: The junction differs from germline at one of its ends, possibly a read error. V and J are TRBV7-9 and TRBJ2-7; a weak D match, TRBD2 (6 bases). The CDR3 contains 15 residues. Germline V CDR1 and CDR2: SEHNR, FQNEAQ (reference sequence). CDR3: CASSPAGTRAYGQYF. The CDR3 nucleotides are TGTGCCAGCAGCCCCGCCGGGACTCGGGCGTACGGGCAGTACTTC. Full variable domain (rest looked up from reference TRBV7-9 and TRBJ2-7): DTGVSQNPRHKITKRGQNVTFRCDPISEHNRLYWYRQTLGQGPEFLTYFQNEAQLEKSRLLSDRFSAERPKGSFSTLEIQRTEQGDSAMYLCASSPAGTRAYGQYFGPGTRLTVT.

The J gene is TRBJ1-5, the V gene TRBV7-9; 7 positions match TRBD1. This CDR3 contains 17 residues. The trim removed 2 bases at V and 1 base at J, leaving 8 bases unmatched. Germline values: CDR1 SEHNR, CDR2 FQNEAQ (reference sequence). The CDR3 coding sequence is TGTGCCAGCAGCTTATGGACAGGCACCTTCAGCAATCAGCCCCAGCATTTT. Translated: CASSLWTGTFSNQPQHF.

The V gene is TRBV7-9, the J gene TRBJ1-1, with a possible D match to TRBD1 (5 bases). Trimming cost V 5 bases and J 5 bases, with 15 bases left between them. From germline, CDR1 is SEHNR and CDR2 FQNEAQ (reference sequence). The CDR3 sequence is 14 residues long. The CDR3 loop reads CASSITTGGTEAFF. CDR3 nucleotides: TGTGCCAGCAGCATTACAACGGGGGGGACTGAAGCTTTCTTT.

The chain carries TRBV6-5 and TRBJ1-5; possible D gene TRBD1, 5 bases. The CDR3 length is 14 residues. CDR1 is MNHEY and CDR2 is SVGAGI in the germline V gene. The V gene lost 6 bases and the J gene lost 9 bases, with 18 bases spanning the gap. This CDR3 reads CASSLGTPLRPQHF. The CDR3 DNA is TGTGCCAGCAGCCTTGGGACTCCTCTTCGGCCCCAGCATTTT.

This clone has a handful of counts. The genes are TRBV18 and TRBJ1-1; D is perhaps TRBD1 (5 bases). The CDR3 contains 14 residues. The V gene's germline CDR1 is KGHSH and CDR2 LQKENI. V dropped 3 bases and J dropped 1 base, with 9 bases sitting between them. CDR3 loop: CASSPRTRNTEAFF. CDR3 DNA sequence: TGTGCCAGCTCACCCCGGACAAGGAACACTGAAGCTTTCTTT.

This clone was observed a single time. The chain recombines TRBV29-1 with TRBJ1-2; D is perhaps TRBD1 (5 bases). V lost 5 bases and J 2 bases, leaving 15 bases between the germline ends. From germline, CDR1 is SQVTM and CDR2 ANQGSEA. The CDR3 extends over 14 amino acids. CDR3 nucleotide sequence: TGCAGCGTTAATTTTCAGGGTCACAACTATGGCTACACCTTC. Encoded protein: CSVNFQGHNYGYTF.

This clone was observed a few times. The chain employs TRBV4-2 and TRBJ2-1, with D possibly TRBD2 on 7 matching bases. V shed 4 bases and J shed 4 bases, with 14 bases lying between them. This CDR3 is 15 amino acids long. CDR1 is LGHNA, CDR2 YNFKEQ, per germline. The DNA of the CDR3 is TGTGCCAGCAGCCCTGAAGGGGGGGGATACAATGAGCAGTTCTTC. Its protein product is CASSPEGGGYNEQFF.

The CDR3 region is CATSRDPPHTGRPYEQYF. The CDR3 DNA follows: TGTGCCACCAGCAGAGATCCACCTCACACAGGACGTCCTTACGAGCAGTACTTC. The chain joins TRBV15 to TRBJ2-7; weak D call: TRBD1 (5 bases). With 0 bases removed from V and 4 bases from J, the gap between germline ends came to 22 bases. Germline V gene data show CDR1 as LNHNV and CDR2 as YYDKDF (reference sequence). This CDR3 comprises 18 residues.